A selection of T cell receptor beta chains follows, all from one sample in a study of shared clonotypes between healthy human individuals. The data were produced by immunoSEQ multiplex PCR, yet TCRdb's version contains in-frame clones alone and is incomplete. The data hold over a million clones, with 98% to 99% observed a single time. Input material: naive CD4+ T cells sorted from blood. The receptors were gathered from a man aged 25-40 years in good health. Both conserved end residues are part of each CDR3. The D gene is left open where the match is weak. A clone size is listed for some rows: how often the clone was seen (once, few, many), or a class if it is expanded.

J gene: TRBJ1-2
clone size: NA
V gene: TRBV6-5
D gene: TRBD1
CDR3 DNA: TGTGCCTCCGGACAGGAACTCTTCTATGGCTACACCTTC
CDR3 protein: CASGQELFYGYTF

J gene: TRBJ2-3
clone size: NA
V gene: TRBV30
D gene: TRBD2
CDR3 DNA: TGTGCCTGGAGTGTAGGCGCGCTAGCGGGAAATCTGCATACGCAGTATTTT
CDR3 protein: CAWSVGALAGNLHTQYF

J gene: TRBJ2-1
clone size: NA
V gene: TRBV10-3
D gene: NA
CDR3 DNA: TGTGCCATCAGCCCAGTGGTCTACAATGAGCAGTTCTTC
CDR3 protein: CAISPVVYNEQFF

J gene: TRBJ2-5
clone size: NA
V gene: TRBV28
D gene: NA
CDR3 DNA: TGTGCCAGCAGTTTAGCCGGGACACCTCGGGGTGGCCAGTACTTC
CDR3 protein: CASSLAGTPRGGQYF

J gene: TRBJ2-5
clone size: NA
V gene: TRBV18
D gene: NA
CDR3 DNA: TGTGCCAGCTCACCGTTCCCAGGGGGAGGGGAGACCCAGTACTTC
CDR3 protein: CASSPFPGGGETQYF

J gene: TRBJ2-1
clone size: NA
V gene: TRBV28
D gene: TRBD1
CDR3 DNA: TGTGCCAGCAGGACAGGGGGGGGGCCCCACAATGAGCAGTTCTTC
CDR3 protein: CASRTGGGPHNEQFF

J gene: TRBJ2-6
clone size: once
V gene: TRBV28
D gene: TRBD2
CDR3 DNA: TGTGCCAGCAGTTTGGAGGCGGGAGGGCCTGGGGCCAACGTCCTGACTTTC
CDR3 protein: CASSLEAGGPGANVLTF

J gene: TRBJ2-2
clone size: NA
V gene: TRBV28
D gene: TRBD2
CDR3 DNA: TGTGCCAGCAGTCGCGGGAGGCCCAACACCGGGGAGCTGTTTTTT
CDR3 protein: CASSRGRPNTGELFF

J gene: TRBJ2-5
clone size: NA
V gene: TRBV4-1
D gene: TRBD2
CDR3 DNA: TGCGCCAGCAGCCAAGATCCTAGCGGGAGAGAGACCCAGTACTTC
CDR3 protein: CASSQDPSGRETQYF

J gene: TRBJ2-7
clone size: NA
V gene: TRBV15
D gene: NA
CDR3 DNA: TGTGCCACCAGCAAGAAGTCTGGGACCCGCTTCGACGAGCAGTACTTC
CDR3 protein: CATSKKSGTRFDEQYF

J gene: TRBJ2-7
clone size: NA
V gene: TRBV15
D gene: TRBD1
CDR3 DNA: TGTGCCACCAGCAGAGAGCAGACAGGGGGCTACGAGCAGTACTTC
CDR3 protein: CATSREQTGGYEQYF

J gene: TRBJ1-3
clone size: NA
V gene: TRBV5-4
D gene: NA
CDR3 DNA: TGTGCCAGCAGCAGGACGGGCGGTGGTCTGATAGGAAACACCATATATTTT
CDR3 protein: CASSRTGGGLIGNTIYF

J gene: TRBJ1-5
clone size: NA
V gene: TRBV28
D gene: TRBD1
CDR3 DNA: TGTGCCAGCAGCCCGACAGGGAATCAGCCCCAGCATTTT
CDR3 protein: CASSPTGNQPQHF

J gene: TRBJ2-2
clone size: NA
V gene: TRBV7-7
D gene: NA
CDR3 DNA: TGTGCCAGCAGCTTAGTTGCATCTAACACCGGGGAGCTGTTTTTT
CDR3 protein: CASSLVASNTGELFF

J gene: TRBJ2-2
clone size: NA
V gene: TRBV11-2
D gene: NA
CDR3 DNA: TGTGCCAGCAGCTTGGCAGGCGCCACCGGGGAGCTGTTTTTT
CDR3 protein: CASSLAGATGELFF

J gene: TRBJ2-3
clone size: NA
V gene: TRBV5-1
D gene: TRBD2
CDR3 DNA: TGCGCCAGCAGCTTGGGGACTAGCGGGAGGGCAGATACGCAGTATTTT
CDR3 protein: CASSLGTSGRADTQYF

J gene: TRBJ2-2
clone size: NA
V gene: TRBV11-3
D gene: NA
CDR3 DNA: TGTGCCAGCAGCTTACGGTACACCGGGGAGCTGTTTTTT
CDR3 protein: CASSLRYTGELFF

J gene: TRBJ2-4
clone size: NA
V gene: TRBV6-5
D gene: TRBD2
CDR3 DNA: TGTGCCAGCAGTCGGGGGGACATTCAGTACTTC
CDR3 protein: CASSRGDIQYF

J gene: TRBJ1-1
clone size: NA
V gene: TRBV5-1
D gene: NA
CDR3 DNA: TGCGCCAGCAGCCCTCTCGGGCAGTCGAACACTGAAGCTTTCTTT
CDR3 protein: CASSPLGQSNTEAFF

J gene: TRBJ1-5
clone size: NA
V gene: TRBV28
D gene: NA
CDR3 DNA: TGTGCCAGCAGCGATCCGGGACTCGTTACACCCCAGCATTTT
CDR3 protein: CASSDPGLVTPQHF

J gene: TRBJ2-1
clone size: NA
V gene: TRBV18
D gene: TRBD2
CDR3 DNA: TGTGCCAGCTCACCAATAGCGGGAGGAGGGAATGAGCAGTTCTTC
CDR3 protein: CASSPIAGGGNEQFF

J gene: TRBJ1-4
clone size: NA
V gene: TRBV6-5
D gene: TRBD1
CDR3 DNA: TGTGCCAGCCGACAGGGGGCCTTTCGTTATGAAAAACTGTTTTTT
CDR3 protein: CASRQGAFRYEKLFF

J gene: TRBJ2-7
clone size: NA
V gene: TRBV28
D gene: TRBD2
CDR3 DNA: TGTGCCAGCAGTTTAAGGTCTAGCGGTACCTACGAGCAGTACTTC
CDR3 protein: CASSLRSSGTYEQYF

J gene: TRBJ1-5
clone size: NA
V gene: TRBV7-9
D gene: NA
CDR3 DNA: TGTGCCAGCAGCCCAGCGCAGGGCAATCAGCCCCAGCATTTT
CDR3 protein: CASSPAQGNQPQHF

J gene: TRBJ2-2
clone size: NA
V gene: TRBV12-5
D gene: NA
CDR3 DNA: TGTGCTAGTGGTTTGGTACTTGGCATATCTACCGGGGAGCTGTTTTTT
CDR3 protein: CASGLVLGISTGELFF

J gene: TRBJ2-3
clone size: NA
V gene: TRBV18
D gene: TRBD2
CDR3 DNA: TGTGCCAGCTCACCCACTAGCGGGAGGGCCCAAGGGCCAGATACGCAGTATTTT
CDR3 protein: CASSPTSGRAQGPDTQYF

J gene: TRBJ2-7
clone size: NA
V gene: TRBV6-5
D gene: TRBD2
CDR3 DNA: TGTGCCAGCAGTTACTCGGAGATTTCGGGAGGGCCTCAGTACTTC
CDR3 protein: CASSYSEISGGPQYF

J gene: TRBJ2-1
clone size: NA
V gene: TRBV6-6
D gene: NA
CDR3 DNA: TGTGCCAGCAGTCGCGCACGATCCGAGGATTATGAGCAGTTCTTC
CDR3 protein: CASSRARSEDYEQFF

J gene: TRBJ2-3
clone size: NA
V gene: TRBV20-1
D gene: NA
CDR3 DNA: TGCAGTGCCGCTCAGACGGATACGCAGTATTTT
CDR3 protein: CSAAQTDTQYF

J gene: TRBJ2-1
clone size: NA
V gene: TRBV6-5
D gene: TRBD2
CDR3 DNA: TGTGCCAGCAGTCTACGGGAGGGCCCCTACAATGAGCAGTTCTTC
CDR3 protein: CASSLREGPYNEQFF

J gene: TRBJ1-2
clone size: NA
V gene: TRBV30
D gene: NA
CDR3 DNA: TGTGCCTGGAGTAGAGGGGAACGAGCTAACTATGGCTACACCTTC
CDR3 protein: CAWSRGERANYGYTF